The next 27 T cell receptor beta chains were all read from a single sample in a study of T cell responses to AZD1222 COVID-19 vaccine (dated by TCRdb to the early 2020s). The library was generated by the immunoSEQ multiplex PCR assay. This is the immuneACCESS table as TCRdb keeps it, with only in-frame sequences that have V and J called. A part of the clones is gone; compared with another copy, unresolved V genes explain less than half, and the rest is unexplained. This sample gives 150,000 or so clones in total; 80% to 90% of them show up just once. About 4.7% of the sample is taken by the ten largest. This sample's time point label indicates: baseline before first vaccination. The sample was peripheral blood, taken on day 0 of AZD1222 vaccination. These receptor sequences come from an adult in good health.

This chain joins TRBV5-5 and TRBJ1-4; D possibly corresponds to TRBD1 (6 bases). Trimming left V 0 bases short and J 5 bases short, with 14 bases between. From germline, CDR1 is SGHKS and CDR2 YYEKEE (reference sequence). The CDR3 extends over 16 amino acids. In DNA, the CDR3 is TGTGCCAGCAGCTTGGTGCCGACAGGCAGAAATGAAAAACTGTTTTTT. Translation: CASSLVPTGRNEKLFF.

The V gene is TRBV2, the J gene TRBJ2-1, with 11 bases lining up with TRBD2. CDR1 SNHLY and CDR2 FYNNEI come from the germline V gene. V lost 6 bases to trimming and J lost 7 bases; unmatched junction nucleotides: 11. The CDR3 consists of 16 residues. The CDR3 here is CASRANLAGGRNEQFF. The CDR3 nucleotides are TGTGCCAGCAGAGCGAATCTAGCGGGAGGACGGAATGAGCAGTTCTTC.

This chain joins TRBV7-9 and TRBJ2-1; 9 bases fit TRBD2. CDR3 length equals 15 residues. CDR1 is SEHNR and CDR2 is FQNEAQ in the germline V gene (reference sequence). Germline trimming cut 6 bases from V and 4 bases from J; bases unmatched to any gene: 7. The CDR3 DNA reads TGTGCCAGCAGTAATACTAGCGGGCTGTACAATGAGCAGTTCTTC. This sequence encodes CASSNTSGLYNEQFF.

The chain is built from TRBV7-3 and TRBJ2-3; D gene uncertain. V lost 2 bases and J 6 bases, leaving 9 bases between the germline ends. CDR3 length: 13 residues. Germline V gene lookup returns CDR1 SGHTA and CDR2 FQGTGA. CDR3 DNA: TGTGCCAGCAGCTTATCTTTGGTGGATACGCAGTATTTT. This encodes CASSLSLVDTQYF.

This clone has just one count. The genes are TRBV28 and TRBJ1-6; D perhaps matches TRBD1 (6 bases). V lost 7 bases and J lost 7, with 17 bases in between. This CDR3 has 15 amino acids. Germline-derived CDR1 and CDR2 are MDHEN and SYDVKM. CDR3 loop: CASKPDRPTNSPLHF. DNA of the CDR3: TGTGCCAGCAAGCCCGACAGGCCTACAAATTCACCCCTCCACTTT.

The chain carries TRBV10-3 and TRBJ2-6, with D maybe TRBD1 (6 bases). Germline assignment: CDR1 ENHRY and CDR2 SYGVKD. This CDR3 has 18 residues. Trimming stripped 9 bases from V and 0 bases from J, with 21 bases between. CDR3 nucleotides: TGTGCCATTCCGGGACAATGGGGTCGACGCTCTGGGGCCAACGTCCTGACTTTC. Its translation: CAIPGQWGRRSGANVLTF.

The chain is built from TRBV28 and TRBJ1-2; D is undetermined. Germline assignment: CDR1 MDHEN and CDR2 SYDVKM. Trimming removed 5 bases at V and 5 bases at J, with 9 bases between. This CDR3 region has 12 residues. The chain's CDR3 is CASSPQRYGYTF. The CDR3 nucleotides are TGTGCCAGCAGTCCCCAGCGGTATGGCTACACCTTC.

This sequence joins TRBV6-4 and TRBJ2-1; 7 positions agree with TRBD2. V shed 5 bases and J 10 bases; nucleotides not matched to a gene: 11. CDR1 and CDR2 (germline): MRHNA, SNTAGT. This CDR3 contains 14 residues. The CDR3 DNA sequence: TGTGCCAGCAGTACTGGAGGCGGGAGATTGGAGCAGTTCTTC. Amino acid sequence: CASSTGGGRLEQFF.

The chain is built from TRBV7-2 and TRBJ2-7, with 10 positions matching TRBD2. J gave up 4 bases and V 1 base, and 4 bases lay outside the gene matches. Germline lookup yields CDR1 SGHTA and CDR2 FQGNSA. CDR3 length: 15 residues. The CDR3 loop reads CASSLVGLAQYEQYF. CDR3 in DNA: TGTGCCAGCAGCTTAGTGGGACTAGCGCAGTACGAGCAGTACTTC.

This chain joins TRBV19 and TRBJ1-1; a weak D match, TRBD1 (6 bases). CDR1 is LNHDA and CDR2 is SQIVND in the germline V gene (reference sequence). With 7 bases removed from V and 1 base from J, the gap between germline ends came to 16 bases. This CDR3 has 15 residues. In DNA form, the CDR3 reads TGTGCCAGTATCACCGGGGGGCGCAGGAACACTGAAGCTTTCTTT. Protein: CASITGGRRNTEAFF.

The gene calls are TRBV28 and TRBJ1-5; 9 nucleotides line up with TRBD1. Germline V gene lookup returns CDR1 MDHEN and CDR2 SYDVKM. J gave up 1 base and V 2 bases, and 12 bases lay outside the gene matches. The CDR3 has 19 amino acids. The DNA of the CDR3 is TGTGCCAGCAGTTTAAGCCCGGGACAGGGCCACCAGAGCAATCAGCCCCAGCATTTT. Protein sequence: CASSLSPGQGHQSNQPQHF.

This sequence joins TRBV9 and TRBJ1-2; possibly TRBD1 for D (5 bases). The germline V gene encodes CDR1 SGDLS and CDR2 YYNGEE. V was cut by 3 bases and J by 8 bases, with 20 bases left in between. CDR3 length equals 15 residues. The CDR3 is CASSARDQGYKGYTF. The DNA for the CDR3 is TGTGCCAGCAGCGCCCGGGACCAGGGCTACAAAGGCTACACCTTC. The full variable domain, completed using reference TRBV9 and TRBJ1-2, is DSGVTQTPKHLITATGQRVTLRCSPRSGDLSVYWYQQSLDQGLQFLIQYYNGEERAKGNILERFSAQQFPDLHSELNLSSLELGDSALYFCASSARDQGYKGYTFGSGTRLTVV.

The CDR3 nucleotides read TGTGCCAGCAGTTTCCGTTATGGCTACACCTTC. This sequence encodes CASSFRYGYTF. The chain recombines TRBV12-3 or TRBV12-4 with TRBJ1-2; D is ambiguous. The CDR3 loop spans 11 amino acids. The V gene lost 3 bases and the J gene lost 5 bases, with 4 bases spanning the gap.

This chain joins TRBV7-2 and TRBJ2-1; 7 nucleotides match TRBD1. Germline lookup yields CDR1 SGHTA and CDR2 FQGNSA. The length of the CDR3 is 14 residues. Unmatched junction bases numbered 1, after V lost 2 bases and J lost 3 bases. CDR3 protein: CASSLQGVYNEQFF. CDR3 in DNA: TGTGCCAGCAGCTTACAGGGGGTCTACAATGAGCAGTTCTTC.

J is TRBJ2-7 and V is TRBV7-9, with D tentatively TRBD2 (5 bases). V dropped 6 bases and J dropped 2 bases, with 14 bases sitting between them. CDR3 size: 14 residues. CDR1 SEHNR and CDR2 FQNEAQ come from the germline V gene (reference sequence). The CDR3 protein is CASSSDGVAYEQYF. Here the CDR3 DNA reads TGTGCCAGCAGTTCAGACGGGGTAGCCTACGAGCAGTACTTC.

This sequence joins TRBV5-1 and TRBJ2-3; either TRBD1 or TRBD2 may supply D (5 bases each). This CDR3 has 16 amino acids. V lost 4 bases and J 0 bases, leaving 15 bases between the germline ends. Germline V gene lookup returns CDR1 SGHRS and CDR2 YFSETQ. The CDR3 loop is CASSPPLGASTDTQYF. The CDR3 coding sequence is TGCGCCAGCAGCCCCCCCCTCGGGGCTAGCACAGATACGCAGTATTTT.

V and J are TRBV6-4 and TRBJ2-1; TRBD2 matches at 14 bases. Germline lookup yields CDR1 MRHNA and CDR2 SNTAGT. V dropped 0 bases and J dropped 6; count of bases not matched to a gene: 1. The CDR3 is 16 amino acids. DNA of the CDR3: TGTGCCAGCAGTGACTCTGGGACTAGCGGGAGCAATGAGCAGTTCTTC. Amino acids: CASSDSGTSGSNEQFF.

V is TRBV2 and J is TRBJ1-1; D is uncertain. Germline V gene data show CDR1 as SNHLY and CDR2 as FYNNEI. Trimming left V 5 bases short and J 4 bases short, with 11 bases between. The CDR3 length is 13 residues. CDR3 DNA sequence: TGTGCCAGCAGTCTGGACCGGAGCACTGAAGCTTTCTTT. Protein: CASSLDRSTEAFF.

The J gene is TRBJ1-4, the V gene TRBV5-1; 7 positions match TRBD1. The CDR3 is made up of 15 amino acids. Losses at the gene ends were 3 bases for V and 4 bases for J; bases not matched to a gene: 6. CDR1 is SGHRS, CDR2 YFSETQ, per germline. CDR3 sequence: CASSSGTVINEKLFF. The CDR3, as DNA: TGCGCCAGCAGCTCCGGGACAGTCATTAATGAAAAACTGTTTTTT.

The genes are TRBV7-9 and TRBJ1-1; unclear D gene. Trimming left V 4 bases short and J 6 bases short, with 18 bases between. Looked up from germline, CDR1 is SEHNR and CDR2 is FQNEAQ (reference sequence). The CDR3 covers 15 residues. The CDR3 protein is CASSSLVPRAAEAFF. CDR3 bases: TGTGCCAGCAGCTCACTGGTGCCGCGGGCAGCTGAAGCTTTCTTT.

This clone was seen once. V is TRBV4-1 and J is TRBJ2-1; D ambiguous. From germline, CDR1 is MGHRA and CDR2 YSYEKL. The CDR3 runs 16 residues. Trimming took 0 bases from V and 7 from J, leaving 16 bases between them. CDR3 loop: CASSQEYASVSNEQFF. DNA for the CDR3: TGCGCCAGCAGCCAAGAATATGCTAGTGTTTCTAATGAGCAGTTCTTC.

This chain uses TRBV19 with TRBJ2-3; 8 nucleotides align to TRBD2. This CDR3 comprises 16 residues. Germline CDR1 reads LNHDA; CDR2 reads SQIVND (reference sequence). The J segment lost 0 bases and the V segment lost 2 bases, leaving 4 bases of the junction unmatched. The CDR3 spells CASSITSSGSTDTQYF. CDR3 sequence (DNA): TGTGCCAGTAGTATAACATCTAGCGGGAGCACAGATACGCAGTATTTT. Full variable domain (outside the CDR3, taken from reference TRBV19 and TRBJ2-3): DGGITQSPKYLFRKEGQNVTLSCEQNLNHDAMYWYRQDPGQGLRLIYYSQIVNDFQKGDIAEGYSVSREKKESFPLTVTSAQKNPTAFYLCASSITSSGSTDTQYFGPGTRLTVL.

The DNA of the CDR3 is TGTGCCAGCAGCGGGCTTTACAATGAGCAGTTCTTC. Amino acids: CASSGLYNEQFF. V and J are TRBV5-8 and TRBJ2-1, with no clear D. Looked up from germline, CDR1 is SGHTS and CDR2 is YDEGEE. V lost 4 bases and J 4 bases, leaving 6 bases between the germline ends. CDR3 length: 12 amino acids. Using reference TRBV5-8 and TRBJ2-1 for the parts outside the CDR3, the full variable domain is EAGVTQSPTHLIKTRGQQATLRCSPISGHTSVYWYQQALGLGLQFLLWYDEGEERNRGNFPPRFSGRQFPNYSSELNVNALELEDSALYLCASSGLYNEQFFGPGTRLTVL.

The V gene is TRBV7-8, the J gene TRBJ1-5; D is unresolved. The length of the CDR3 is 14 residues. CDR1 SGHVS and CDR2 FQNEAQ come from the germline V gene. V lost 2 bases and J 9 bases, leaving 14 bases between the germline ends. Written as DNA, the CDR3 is TGTGCCAGCAGCTTATTGGCCTCCGGTCGGCCCCAGCATTTT. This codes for CASSLLASGRPQHF.

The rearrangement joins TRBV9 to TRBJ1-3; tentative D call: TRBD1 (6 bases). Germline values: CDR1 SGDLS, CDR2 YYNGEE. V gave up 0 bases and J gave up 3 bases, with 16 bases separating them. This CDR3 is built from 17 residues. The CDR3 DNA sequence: TGTGCCAGCAGCGTAGACTTAGGGGGAGTGCGTGGAAACACCATATATTTT. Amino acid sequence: CASSVDLGGVRGNTIYF.

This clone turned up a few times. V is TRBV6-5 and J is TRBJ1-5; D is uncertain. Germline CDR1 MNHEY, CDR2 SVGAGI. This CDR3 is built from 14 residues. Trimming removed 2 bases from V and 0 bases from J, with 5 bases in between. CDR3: CASSYRVSNQPQHF. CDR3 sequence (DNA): TGTGCCAGCAGTTACAGGGTTAGCAATCAGCCCCAGCATTTT.

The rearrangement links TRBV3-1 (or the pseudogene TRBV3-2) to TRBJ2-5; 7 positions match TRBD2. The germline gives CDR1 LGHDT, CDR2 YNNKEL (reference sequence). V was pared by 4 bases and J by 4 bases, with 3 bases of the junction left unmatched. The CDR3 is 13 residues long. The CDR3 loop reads CASSPPGGETQYF. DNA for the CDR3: TGTGCCAGCAGCCCCCCGGGGGGAGAGACCCAGTACTTC.